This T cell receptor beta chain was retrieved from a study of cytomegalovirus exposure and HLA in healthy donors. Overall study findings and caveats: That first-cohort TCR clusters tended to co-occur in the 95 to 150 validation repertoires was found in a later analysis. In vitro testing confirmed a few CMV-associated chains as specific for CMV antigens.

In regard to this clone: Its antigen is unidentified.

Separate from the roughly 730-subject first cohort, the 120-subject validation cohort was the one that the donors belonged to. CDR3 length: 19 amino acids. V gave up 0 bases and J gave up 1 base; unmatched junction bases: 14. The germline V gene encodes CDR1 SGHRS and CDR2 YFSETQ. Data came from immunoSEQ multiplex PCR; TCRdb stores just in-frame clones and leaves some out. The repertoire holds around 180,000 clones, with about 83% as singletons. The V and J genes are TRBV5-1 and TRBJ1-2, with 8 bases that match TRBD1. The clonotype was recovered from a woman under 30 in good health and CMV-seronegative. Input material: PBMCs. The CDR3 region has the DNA TGCGCCAGCAGCTTGGCCAAGGGGCAGGGGGCGATTTTTAACTATGGCTACACCTTC. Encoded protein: CASSLAKGQGAIFNYGYTF.